Included here is one T cell receptor beta chain sequence, with context. The record originates from a study of blood T cell repertoires in COVID-19. For the study at large: The United States, Italy and Spain provided the acute and convalescent COVID-19 samples. T cells, B-cell-depleted T cells, or PBMCs provided the cDNA or gDNA that served as material.

Clinical histories supplied by participants themselves formed the basis of cohort assignment. This CDR3 contains 18 residues. The germline V gene has CDR1 MNHEY and CDR2 SVGEGT. J gave up 5 bases and V 2 bases, and 16 bases lay outside the gene matches. Data came from immunoSEQ multiplex PCR; TCRdb stores just in-frame clones and leaves some out. The table shows 150,000 or so clones, with roughly four fifths occurring only once. This TCR was sampled from a man between 45 and 60 years old who had recovered from COVID-19. Sequencing was done on a sample of PBMCs or T cells enriched from blood (not recorded which). The chain couples TRBV6-2 or TRBV6-3 to TRBJ2-7; 9 bases line up with TRBD1. The CDR3: CASSYPGPVGTGYDEQYF. CDR3 DNA: TGTGCCAGCAGTTACCCGGGACCGGTCGGGACAGGGTACGACGAGCAGTACTTC.